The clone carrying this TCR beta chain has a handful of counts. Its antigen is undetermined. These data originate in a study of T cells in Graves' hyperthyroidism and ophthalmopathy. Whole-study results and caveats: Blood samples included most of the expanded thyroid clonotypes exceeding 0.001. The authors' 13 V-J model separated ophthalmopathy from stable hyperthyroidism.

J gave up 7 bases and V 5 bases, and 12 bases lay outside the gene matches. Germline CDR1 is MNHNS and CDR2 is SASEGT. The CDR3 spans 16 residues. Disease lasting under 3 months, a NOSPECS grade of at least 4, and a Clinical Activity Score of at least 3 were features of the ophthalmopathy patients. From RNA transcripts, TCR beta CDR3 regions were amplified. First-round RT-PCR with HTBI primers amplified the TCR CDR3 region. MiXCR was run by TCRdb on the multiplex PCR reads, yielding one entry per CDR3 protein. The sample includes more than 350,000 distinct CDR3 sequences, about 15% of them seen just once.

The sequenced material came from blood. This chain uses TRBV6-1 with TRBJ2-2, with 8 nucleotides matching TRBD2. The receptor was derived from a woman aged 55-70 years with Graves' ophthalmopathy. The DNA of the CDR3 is TGTGCCAGCAGTCCCCGGGGGGGGACTACCATCGGGGAGCTGTTTTTT. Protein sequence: CASSPRGGTTIGELFF.